The 29 T cell receptor beta chains listed next were all sequenced from one sample in a study of blood T cells in healthy people across ages (dated by TCRdb to the mid-2010s). The library was obtained by 5' RACE. The data were produced on an Illumina HiSeq 2500. A second about 7 to 12 cycle PCR used a sample-barcoded 5' primer and a J-beta primer mix. TCRdb handled the public reads itself, with Q25 trimming in fastp and clone calling in MiXCR, and kept productive beta chains. Identical CDR3 proteins give one entry, which carries the most common genes and DNA. This sample has around 650,000 distinct CDR3 sequences in its table, and over 40% of those were observed once. Of the sample, approximately 31% falls within the top ten clones. Sequencing was done on a sample of blood. The receptors originated from a man older than 75 in good health.

The genes are TRBV11-2 and TRBJ2-5; 9 nucleotides agree with TRBD2. Looked up from germline, CDR1 is SGHAT and CDR2 is FQNNGV. The CDR3 is made up of 15 amino acids. The J segment lost 6 bases and the V segment lost 4 bases, leaving 9 bases of the junction unmatched. The CDR3 loop is CASSSTSGGGKTQYF. The CDR3 nucleotides read TGTGCCAGCAGCTCGACTAGCGGAGGGGGGAAGACCCAGTACTTC.

Only a few counts were recorded for this clonotype. V and J are TRBV29-1 and TRBJ2-5; no definite D call. The V end lost 5 bases, the J end lost 5 bases, and 12 bases lay between the germline ends. The germline V gene encodes CDR1 SQVTM and CDR2 ANQGSEA. This CDR3 contains 12 residues. The CDR3 coding sequence is TGCAGCGTTCAGGCTGCGTGGGAGACCCAGTACTTC. It translates to CSVQAAWETQYF.

The V and J genes are TRBV24-1 and TRBJ2-5, with 10 bases fitting TRBD1. CDR1 and CDR2 from the germline V gene are KGHDR and SFDVKD. The V gene end was trimmed by 4 bases and the J gene end by 2 bases; junction bases not matched to a gene: 6. CDR3 length: 16 residues. The DNA of the CDR3 is TGTGCCACCAGTGACCCTAGGACAGGGGGACAAGAGACCCAGTACTTC. Residues: CATSDPRTGGQETQYF.

This clonotype was counted many times. The V gene is TRBV2, the J gene TRBJ1-5, with D perhaps matching TRBD1 (6 bases). The germline V gene encodes CDR1 SNHLY and CDR2 FYNNEI. The ends were cut back, 6 bases at V and 6 bases at J, with 18 bases in the middle. This CDR3 is 15 amino acids long. The CDR3 DNA sequence: TGTGCCAGCAGCTCTGGGACATCCGAAACTCAGCCCCAGCATTTT. It encodes CASSSGTSETQPQHF. The entire variable domain, with the rest obtained from reference TRBV2 and TRBJ1-5, is as follows: EPEVTQTPSHQVTQMGQEVILRCVPISNHLYFYWYRQILGQKVEFLVSFYNNEISEKSEIFDDQFSVERPDGSNFTLKIRSTKLEDSAMYFCASSSGTSETQPQHFGDGTRLSIL.

The chain has TRBV3-1 and TRBJ1-2, with D hard to call. The V end lost 1 base, the J end lost 3 bases, and 9 bases lay between the germline ends. The CDR3 is made up of 14 amino acids. CDR1 is LGHDT, CDR2 YNNKEL, per germline (reference sequence). In DNA, the CDR3 is TGTGCCAGCAGCCAAGGCACGAGATACTATGGCTACACCTTC. As protein: CASSQGTRYYGYTF.

This clonotype was counted between two and nine times. The gene calls are TRBV4-3 and TRBJ1-2; 8 bases align to TRBD1. The CDR3 length is 15 residues. V gave up 0 bases and J gave up 8 bases; unmatched junction bases: 8. Per the germline V gene, CDR1 is LGHNA and CDR2 is YSLEER. CDR3 protein: CASSQDAGQGGGYTF. The CDR3 coding sequence is TGCGCCAGCAGCCAAGATGCTGGACAGGGAGGAGGCTACACCTTC.

The V and J genes are TRBV7-9 and TRBJ2-5, with D possibly being TRBD2 (6 bases). CDR1 is SEHNR and CDR2 is FQNEAQ in the germline V gene (reference sequence). This CDR3 has 16 amino acids. Trimming stripped 5 bases from V and 5 bases from J, with 21 bases between. The CDR3 region is CASSLAAPGLRETQYF. The CDR3 DNA reads TGTGCCAGCAGCCTCGCCGCACCTGGACTAAGGGAGACCCAGTACTTC.

This clonotype came up a few times. The chain couples TRBV7-9 to TRBJ1-5, with D uncertain. Trimming took 3 bases from V and 6 from J, leaving 9 bases between them. This CDR3 contains 13 residues. CDR1 and CDR2 from the germline V gene are SEHNR and FQNEAQ (reference sequence). CDR3 in amino acids: CASSFDRFQPQHF. As DNA, the CDR3 is TGTGCCAGCAGCTTTGATAGGTTTCAGCCCCAGCATTTT.

This clonotype was seen at least ten times. V and J are TRBV29-1 and TRBJ2-7, with D possibly matching TRBD2 (6 bases). Germline values: CDR1 SQVTM, CDR2 ANQGSEA. This CDR3 contains 14 residues. V dropped 2 bases and J dropped 0 bases, with 11 bases sitting between them. The CDR3 DNA sequence: TGCAGCGTTGAAATCCCTAGCGCCTCCTACGAGCAGTACTTC. This gives the protein CSVEIPSASYEQYF.

The V gene is TRBV7-2, the J gene TRBJ2-3, with D possibly being TRBD2 (5 bases). The CDR3 runs to 16 residues. V lost 3 bases and J lost 0, with 13 bases in between. Germline V gene lookup returns CDR1 SGHTA and CDR2 FQGNSA. The DNA of the CDR3 is TGTGCCAGCAGCTTGAGACTACCCTCTAGCACAGATACGCAGTATTTT. Translated, it gives CASSLRLPSSTDTQYF.

The rearrangement links TRBV28 to TRBJ2-5, with 8 bases lining up with TRBD1. The V gene's germline CDR1 is MDHEN and CDR2 SYDVKM. V was pared by 6 bases and J by 11 bases, with 11 bases of the junction left unmatched. The CDR3 extends over 13 amino acids. As DNA, the CDR3 is TGTGCCAGCAGGACAGGGGTCTCCAATGAGCAGTACTTC. Protein: CASRTGVSNEQYF.

The chain uses TRBV18 and TRBJ2-7; D may be TRBD1 or TRBD2 (5 bases each). Germline V gene lookup returns CDR1 KGHSH and CDR2 LQKENI. This CDR3 has 16 amino acids. Trimming stripped 2 bases from V and 0 bases from J, with 14 bases between. CDR3 residues: CASSPVGGRSSYEQYF. In DNA form, the CDR3 reads TGTGCCAGCTCACCAGTTGGGGGACGGAGCTCCTACGAGCAGTACTTC.

This clonotype came up once. A much larger clone lies one base from this, so it may be a read error. The chain combines TRBV6-6 with TRBJ2-1, with D perhaps matching TRBD1 (6 bases). CDR1 is MNHNY, CDR2 SVGAGI, per germline (reference sequence). CDR3 length: 13 residues. CDR3: CASSDSKSDSQFF. DNA of the CDR3: TGTGCCAGCAGTGACTCGAAATCGGACAGTCAGTTCTTC.

V and J are TRBV9 and TRBJ2-1; 9 bases map to TRBD1. The CDR3 length is 16 residues. J lost 6 bases, V lost 3 bases, and 10 bases had no gene match. Germline loops: CDR1 SGDLS, CDR2 YYNGEE. CDR3: CASSAVQGASGNEQFF. The CDR3 DNA is TGTGCCAGCAGCGCGGTACAGGGGGCTTCTGGCAATGAGCAGTTCTTC.

The chain has TRBV20-1 and TRBJ2-3; no clear D. CDR1 is DFQATT, CDR2 SNEGSKA, per germline (reference sequence). Trimming stripped 3 bases from V and 2 bases from J, with 15 bases between. This CDR3 is 15 amino acids long. CDR3 sequence reads: CSARDALRYTDTQYF. CDR3 nucleotide sequence: TGCAGTGCTAGGGATGCCCTCCGCTACACAGATACGCAGTATTTT.

CDR3 nucleotides: TGTGCCACCAGCAGAGATCGGCAGGACATTCAGTACTTC. Protein: CATSRDRQDIQYF. The chain employs TRBV15 and TRBJ2-4; D gene unclear. Looked up from germline, CDR1 is LNHNV and CDR2 is YYDKDF (reference sequence). The CDR3 is 13 residues long. V lost 0 bases and J 8 bases, leaving 8 bases between the germline ends.

This chain uses TRBV30 with TRBJ1-5, with TRBD1 as a possible D gene (6 bases). V lost 1 base to trimming and J lost 4 bases, with 11 bases between them. From germline, CDR1 is GTSNPN and CDR2 SVGIG (reference sequence). CDR3 length: 14 amino acids. In DNA form, the CDR3 reads TGTGCCTGGAGTGCAGGGGAGATTAATCAGCCCCAGCATTTT. Encoded protein: CAWSAGEINQPQHF.

In the case of this clonotype: Without the conserved terminal phenylalanine or tryptophan, this CDR3 likely stems from a read error. This rearrangement joins TRBV12-3 or TRBV12-4 to TRBJ1-4, with unresolved D. The V gene lost 7 bases and the J gene lost 3 bases, with 15 bases spanning the gap. The CDR3 runs to 15 residues. The CDR3 spells CASTFTGNSNEKLFI. The DNA of the CDR3 is TGTGCCAGCACCTTCACCGGGAATTCTAATGAAAAACTGTTTATT.

The table lists this clonotype with a count of one. DNA of the CDR3: TGCAGTGCTAGTAAGCCCCGGGCAGCAAACGCTGAAGCTTTCTTT. This translates into CSASKPRAANAEAFF. V usage is TRBV20-1 and J usage is TRBJ1-1; D not certain. Germline V lookup: CDR1 DFQATT, CDR2 SNEGSKA (reference sequence). The germline V and J ends were trimmed by 3 bases and 6 bases, with 20 bases remaining between them. The length of the CDR3 is 15 residues.

This clonotype showed up just a few times. This chain uses TRBV27 with TRBJ2-6, with D possibly matching TRBD1 (5 bases). The CDR3 covers 16 residues. CDR1 is MNHEY, CDR2 SMNVEV, per germline (reference sequence). Trimming removed 5 bases from V and 0 bases from J, with 11 bases in between. Written as DNA, the CDR3 is TGTGCCAGCAGTCGACAGAGGACCTCTGGGGCCAACGTCCTGACTTTC. Amino acid sequence: CASSRQRTSGANVLTF.

In the case of this clonotype: A much larger clonotype is one base distant, so this may be a read error. V gene TRBV9 combines with J gene TRBJ2-5, with D perhaps TRBD2 (7 bases). This CDR3 comprises 14 residues. Germline CDR1 reads SGDLS; CDR2 reads YYNGEE. V was pared by 3 bases and J by 13 bases, with 22 bases between. The CDR3 nucleotides are TGTGCCAGCAGCGCCAGGGGATGGGACTACGAGCTGTACTTC. Amino acid sequence: CASSARGWDYELYF.

The chain employs TRBV20-1 and TRBJ2-3; TRBD2 matches at 8 bases. The CDR3 length is 15 residues. The germline V gene encodes CDR1 DFQATT and CDR2 SNEGSKA (reference sequence). Losses at the gene ends were 3 bases for V and 2 bases for J; bases not matched to a gene: 7. The CDR3 DNA sequence: TGCAGTGCTAGGAGCGGGGGAGGGAACACAGATACGCAGTATTTT. Amino acids: CSARSGGGNTDTQYF.

The chain couples TRBV6-4 to TRBJ1-1; 10 nucleotides agree with TRBD1. Germline V gives CDR1 MRHNA, CDR2 SNTAGT. The CDR3 has 15 amino acids. V trimming: 2 bases; J trimming: 5 bases; junction bases outside the gene matches: 5. The CDR3 sequence: CASSDRDRGGTEAFF. CDR3 in DNA: TGTGCCAGCAGTGACCGGGACAGGGGCGGGACTGAAGCTTTCTTT.

The chain uses TRBV15 and TRBJ2-5, with D perhaps given as TRBD1 or TRBD2 (5 bases each). This CDR3 is 15 amino acids long. Trimming shortened V by 0 bases and J by 3 bases, and 11 bases separated the two germline ends. CDR1 LNHNV and CDR2 YYDKDF come from the germline V gene (reference sequence). The CDR3 reads CATSRDQGPKETQYF. The CDR3, as DNA: TGTGCCACCAGCAGAGATCAGGGACCAAAAGAGACCCAGTACTTC.

This rearrangement joins TRBV6-1 to TRBJ1-2, with TRBD1 matching 12 bases. The CDR3 has 15 residues. The ends lost 1 base at V and 8 bases at J; junction bases unmatched: 5. Germline V gene lookup returns CDR1 MNHNS and CDR2 SASEGT. The CDR3 nucleotides read TGTGCCAGCAGTGAAGGTGGGGACAGGGGGCGAGGCTACACCTTC. Translating gives CASSEGGDRGRGYTF.

The CDR3 DNA follows: TGTGCCAGCAGCTTGGACCTAGCGGTCGGGGAGCAGTACTTC. This translates into CASSLDLAVGEQYF. The genes are TRBV5-6 and TRBJ2-7, with 7 bases fitting TRBD2. The ends lost 0 bases at V and 7 bases at J; junction bases unmatched: 7. The CDR3 loop spans 14 amino acids. Germline V gene lookup returns CDR1 SGHDT and CDR2 YYEEEE.

This clonotype appeared many times. This sequence joins TRBV6-2 or TRBV6-3 and TRBJ1-6, with a possible D match to TRBD1 (6 bases). Germline V gene lookup returns CDR1 MNHEY and CDR2 SVGEGT. The CDR3 runs 17 residues. V was pared by 2 bases and J by 9 bases, with 20 bases between. The DNA of the CDR3 is TGTGCCAGCAGTTACCGGGCAGGGGAGGCGTTTCGTTCACCCCTCCACTTT. Amino acid sequence: CASSYRAGEAFRSPLHF.

This chain connects TRBV5-1 to TRBJ1-1; D possibly corresponds to TRBD1 (5 bases). From germline, CDR1 is SGHRS and CDR2 YFSETQ. The V and J ends lost 3 bases and 6 bases respectively, with 15 bases between them. The CDR3 sequence is 14 residues long. This CDR3 reads CASSWDLRDSEAFF. CDR3 coding DNA: TGCGCCAGCAGCTGGGACCTAAGGGACTCTGAAGCTTTCTTT.

The chain recombines TRBV4-2 with TRBJ2-2; 8 positions match TRBD2. This CDR3 comprises 15 residues. Germline V lookup: CDR1 LGHNA, CDR2 YNFKEQ. Unmatched junction bases numbered 3, after V lost 0 bases and J lost 6 bases. The CDR3 loop is CASSQEPAGAGELFF. The CDR3 region has the DNA TGTGCCAGCAGCCAAGAACCAGCGGGGGCCGGGGAGCTGTTTTTT.